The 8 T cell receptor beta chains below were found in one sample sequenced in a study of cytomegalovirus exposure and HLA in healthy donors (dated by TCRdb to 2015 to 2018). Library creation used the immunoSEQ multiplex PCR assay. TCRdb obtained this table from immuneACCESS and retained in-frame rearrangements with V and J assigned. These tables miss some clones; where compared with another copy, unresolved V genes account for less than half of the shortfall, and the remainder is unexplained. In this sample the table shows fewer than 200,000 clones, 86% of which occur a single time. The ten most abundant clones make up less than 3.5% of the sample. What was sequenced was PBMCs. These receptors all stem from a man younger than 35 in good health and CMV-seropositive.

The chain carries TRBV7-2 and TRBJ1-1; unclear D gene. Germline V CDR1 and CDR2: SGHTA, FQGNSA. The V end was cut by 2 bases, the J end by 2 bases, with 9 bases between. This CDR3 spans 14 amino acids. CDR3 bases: TGTGCCAGCAGCTTAACTCCCAAAAACACTGAAGCTTTCTTT. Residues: CASSLTPKNTEAFF.

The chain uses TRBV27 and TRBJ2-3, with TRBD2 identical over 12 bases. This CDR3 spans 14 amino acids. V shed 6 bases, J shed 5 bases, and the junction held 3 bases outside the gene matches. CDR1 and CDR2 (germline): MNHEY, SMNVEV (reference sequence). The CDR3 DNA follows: TGTGCCAGCAGGACTAGCGGGAGTGGAGATACGCAGTATTTT. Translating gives CASRTSGSGDTQYF.

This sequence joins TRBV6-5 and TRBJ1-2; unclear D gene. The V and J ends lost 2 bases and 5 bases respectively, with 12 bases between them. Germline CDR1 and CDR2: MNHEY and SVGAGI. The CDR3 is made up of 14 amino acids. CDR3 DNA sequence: TGTGCCAGCAGTTACGGGCAGCGCGGGTATGGCTACACCTTC. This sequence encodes CASSYGQRGYGYTF.

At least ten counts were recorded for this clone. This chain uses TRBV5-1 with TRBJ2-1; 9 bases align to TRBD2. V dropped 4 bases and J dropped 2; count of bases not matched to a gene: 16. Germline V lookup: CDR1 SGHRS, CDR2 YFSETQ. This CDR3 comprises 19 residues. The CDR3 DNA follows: TGCGCCAGCAGCCCCCGGGGGGTGAGATTAGCGGGGGCCTACAATGAGCAGTTCTTC. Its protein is CASSPRGVRLAGAYNEQFF.

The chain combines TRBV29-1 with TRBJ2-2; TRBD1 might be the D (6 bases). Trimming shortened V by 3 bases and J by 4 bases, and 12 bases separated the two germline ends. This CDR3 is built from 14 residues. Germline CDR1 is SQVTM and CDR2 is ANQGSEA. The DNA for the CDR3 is TGCAGCGTTGATGCAGACAGGAGCACCGGGGAGCTGTTTTTT. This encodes CSVDADRSTGELFF.

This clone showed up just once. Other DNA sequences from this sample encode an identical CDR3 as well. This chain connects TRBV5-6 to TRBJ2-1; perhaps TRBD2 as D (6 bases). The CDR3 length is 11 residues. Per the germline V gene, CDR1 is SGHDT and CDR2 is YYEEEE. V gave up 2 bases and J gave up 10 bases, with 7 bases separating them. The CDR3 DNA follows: TGTGCCAGCAGCTTCCGGGGGGAGCAGTTCTTC. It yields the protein CASSFRGEQFF.

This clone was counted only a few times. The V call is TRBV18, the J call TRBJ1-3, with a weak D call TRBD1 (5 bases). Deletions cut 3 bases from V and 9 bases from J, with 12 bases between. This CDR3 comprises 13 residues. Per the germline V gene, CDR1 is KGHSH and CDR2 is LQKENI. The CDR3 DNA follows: TGTGCCAGCTCACCCAGGGAAAGGGGCACCATATATTTT. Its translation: CASSPRERGTIYF.

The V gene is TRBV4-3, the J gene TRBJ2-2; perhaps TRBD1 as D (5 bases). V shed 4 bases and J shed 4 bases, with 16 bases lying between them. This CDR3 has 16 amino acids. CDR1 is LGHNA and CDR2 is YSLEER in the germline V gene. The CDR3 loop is CASSLLRGISTGELFF. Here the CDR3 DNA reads TGCGCCAGCAGCCTCCTAAGGGGTATAAGCACCGGGGAGCTGTTTTTT.